The entry below gives a single T cell receptor (beta chain) sequence along with its context. Seattle patient enrollment occurred during active infection, with longitudinal follow-up thereafter. The sample belongs to a study of blood T cell repertoires in COVID-19. Background on the study: PBMCs, B-cell-depleted T cells, or T cells were the source of the cDNA or gDNA that made up the material.

This CDR3 has 13 amino acids. Trimming took off 5 bases at V and 2 bases at J, with 8 bases between the two ends. The germline CDR1 and CDR2 sequences are LGHDT and YNNKEL (reference sequence). Original handling: Estimation of nucleated cell counts relied on the amplification of reference gene primers. The protocol was immunoSEQ multiplex PCR, while the TCRdb copy is restricted to in-frame clones and leaves out a portion. The DNA gave D and trimming, while V, J and clone size come from that table. The table records some 160,000 clones, around nine tenths of them present only once. The V gene is TRBV3-1 (or the pseudogene TRBV3-2), the J gene TRBJ2-3; D call uncertain. The sequence was obtained from a woman aged 70-85 years with COVID-19, enrolled during active disease. The material sequenced was peripheral blood. CDR3 nucleotide sequence: TGTGCCAGCAGCGCAAGAGTCACAGATACGCAGTATTTT. It is translated as CASSARVTDTQYF.